The clone carrying this TCR beta chain was picked up one time. What it binds is not known. This entry is derived from a study of OX40 agonist ivuxolimab in advanced cancers. Overall study context: It was permissible to have had prior anti-PD-1, anti-PD-L1 or anti-CTLA-4 therapy, and over 35% had some. Whole-study results and caveats: CD4+ T cells averaged fewer expanded clones than CD8+ T cells.

The CDR3 consists of 12 residues. Per germline, CDR1 SQVTM and CDR2 ANQGSEA. V was trimmed by 4 bases and J by 5 bases, leaving 12 bases between them. At baseline, cycle 4 day 1, and cycle 7 day 1, blood was sampled. The repertoire was sequenced with immunoSEQ multiplex PCR; TCRdb's copy has only in-frame clones and lacks some. Found here are 65,000 to 90,000 clones, 70% to 90% of them singletons; the top ten hold less than 0.8%. This sequence joins TRBV29-1 and TRBJ2-7; D might be TRBD1 (6 bases). The starting material was CD4+ or CD8+ T cells sorted from blood, obtained in a trial of the OX40 agonist ivuxolimab. The receptor was derived from an adult with an advanced solid tumor such as melanoma, head and neck, liver or kidney cancer. The CDR3: CSVGRGQDEQYF. The DNA for the CDR3 is TGCAGCGTTGGCAGGGGCCAGGACGAGCAGTACTTC.